This T cell receptor beta chain was documented in a study of shared clonotypes between healthy human individuals. The wider study: Used for every donor were three CD4 naive, three CD4 memory, two CD8 naive and one CD8 memory plate. Study results and limitations: How much donors shared clonotypes was expected to be affected by sequencing depth. Sampling covered blood only; tissue repertoires likely differ.

Germline V gene sequence: CDR1 SGHRS, CDR2 YFSETQ. This CDR3 has 15 residues. Trimming cost V 3 bases and J 0 bases; bases outside gene matches: 2. This clone showed up just a few times. What it binds is not known. Other DNA sequences of this sample code for an identical CDR3. Only in-frame clones appear in the TCRdb table, and some are missing; sequencing was by immunoSEQ multiplex PCR. The table records about 1 million clones, under 80% of them present only once. The specimen sequenced was memory CD4+ T cells sorted from blood. Described subset: CD45RA-negative fraction. The receptor's source is a man aged 18 to 30 in good health. The gene calls are TRBV5-1 and TRBJ2-2, with 7 bases matching TRBD1. CDR3 sequence reads: CASSSDRANTGELFF. The CDR3 region has the DNA TGCGCCAGCAGCTCTGACAGGGCGAACACCGGGGAGCTGTTTTTT.